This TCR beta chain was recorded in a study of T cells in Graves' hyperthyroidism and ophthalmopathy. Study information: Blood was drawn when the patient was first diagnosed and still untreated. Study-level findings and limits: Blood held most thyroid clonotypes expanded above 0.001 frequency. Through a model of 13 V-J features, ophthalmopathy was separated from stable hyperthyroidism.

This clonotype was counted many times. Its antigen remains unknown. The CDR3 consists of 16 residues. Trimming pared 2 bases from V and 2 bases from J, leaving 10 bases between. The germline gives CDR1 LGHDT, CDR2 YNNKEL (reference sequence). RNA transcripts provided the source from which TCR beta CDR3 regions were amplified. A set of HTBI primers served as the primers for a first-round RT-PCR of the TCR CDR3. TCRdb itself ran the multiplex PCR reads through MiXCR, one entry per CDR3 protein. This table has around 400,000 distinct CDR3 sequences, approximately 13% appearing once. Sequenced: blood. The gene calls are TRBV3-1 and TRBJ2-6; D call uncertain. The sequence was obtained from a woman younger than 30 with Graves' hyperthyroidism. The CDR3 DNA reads TGTGCCAGCAGCCAAAGGAAACGAACTGGGGCCAACGTCCTGACTTTC. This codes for CASSQRKRTGANVLTF.